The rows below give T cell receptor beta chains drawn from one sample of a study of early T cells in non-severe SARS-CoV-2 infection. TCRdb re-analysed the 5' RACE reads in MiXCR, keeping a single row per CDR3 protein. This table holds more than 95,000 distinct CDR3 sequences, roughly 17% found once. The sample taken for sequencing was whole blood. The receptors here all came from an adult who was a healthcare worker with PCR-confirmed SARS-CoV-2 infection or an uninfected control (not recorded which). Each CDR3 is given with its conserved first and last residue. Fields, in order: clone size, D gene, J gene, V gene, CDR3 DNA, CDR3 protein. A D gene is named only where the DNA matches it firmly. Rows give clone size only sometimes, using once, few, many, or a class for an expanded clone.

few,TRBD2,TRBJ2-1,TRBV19,TGTGCCAGTAGTTCCCGACTAGCGGGAGGGCCTAACCTACTTGGTGAGCAGTTCTTC,CASSSRLAGGPNLLGEQFF
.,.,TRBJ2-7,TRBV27,TGTGCCAGCAGTTTAGCGGGATCCTACGAGCAGTACTTC,CASSLAGSYEQYF
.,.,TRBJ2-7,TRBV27,TGTGCCAGCAGTTTAAGGGGGTTCCACGAGCAGTACTTC,CASSLRGFHEQYF
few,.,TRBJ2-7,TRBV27,TGTGCCAGCAGTCCCCCCGGAGGCCCCGGGACTTACGAGCAGTACTTC,CASSPPGGPGTYEQYF
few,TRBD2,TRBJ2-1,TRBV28,TGTGCCAGCAGGAAGGGACTAGCGGGAGGGGGAAGGTCCTACAATGAGCAGTTCTTC,CASRKGLAGGGRSYNEQFF
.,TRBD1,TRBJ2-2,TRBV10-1,TGCGCCACAGCGACAGGGGACACCGGGGAGCTGTTTTTT,CATATGDTGELFF
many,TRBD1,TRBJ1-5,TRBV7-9,TGTGCCAGCAGCCTCGGACAGGGGCATCAGCCCCAGCATTTT,CASSLGQGHQPQHF
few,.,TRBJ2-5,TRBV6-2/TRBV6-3,TGTGCCAGCAGTTACGTTCCAGGAGAGACCCAGTACTTC,CASSYVPGETQYF
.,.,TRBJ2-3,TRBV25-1,TGTGCCAGCAGTGAATGGGCCCGTCAGAGTACGCAGTATTTT,CASSEWARQSTQYF
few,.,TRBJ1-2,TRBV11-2,TGTGCCAGCAGCCTTATCCCCAGGATCGGATATGGCTACACCTTC,CASSLIPRIGYGYTF
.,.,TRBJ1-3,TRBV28,TGTGCCAGCAGTTTGAGCAACCCTGGAAACACCATATATTTT,CASSLSNPGNTIYF
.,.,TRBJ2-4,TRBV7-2,TGTGCCAGCAGTCTCCGGCTAGCCAAAAACATTCAGTACTTC,CASSLRLAKNIQYF
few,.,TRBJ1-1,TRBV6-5,TGTGCCAGCAGCCAGACAGGAAAGATGAACACTGAAGCTTTCTTT,CASSQTGKMNTEAFF
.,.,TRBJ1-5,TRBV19,TGTGCCAGTAGTTCCGGTTGGATGGCCCAGCATTTT,CASSSGWMAQHF
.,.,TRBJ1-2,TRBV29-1,TGCAGCGTTGAATCGGCGGACTATGGCTACACCTTC,CSVESADYGYTF
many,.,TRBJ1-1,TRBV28,TGTGCCAGCAGTCCCCGGACGGGGAACACTGAAGCTTTCTTT,CASSPRTGNTEAFF
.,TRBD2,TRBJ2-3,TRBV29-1,TGCAGCGCCCCGGATTTGCGGGAGGAGGCAGATACGCAGTATTTT,CSAPDLREEADTQYF
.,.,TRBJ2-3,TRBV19,TGTGCCAGTAGAGCTCGAGGGCACACAGATACGCAGTATTTT,CASRARGHTDTQYF
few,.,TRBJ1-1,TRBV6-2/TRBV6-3,TGTGCCAGCAGCCGCCAGGAGAACAGGAACACTGAAGCTTTCTTT,CASSRQENRNTEAFF
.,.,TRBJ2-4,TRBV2,TGTGCCAGCAGGGATCCATTGAGGCCCGTGAGGGCCAAAAACATTCAGTACTTC,CASRDPLRPVRAKNIQYF
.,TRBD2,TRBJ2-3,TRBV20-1,TGCAGTGCTAGAGATCGGCTAGCGGGCCCTGGGGATACGCAGTATTTT,CSARDRLAGPGDTQYF
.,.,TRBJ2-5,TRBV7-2,TGTGCCAGCTCCAATAGGGGGCAAGAGACCCAGTACTTC,CASSNRGQETQYF
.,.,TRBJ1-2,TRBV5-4,TGTGCCAGCAGCTTGGGCAGGGTCTATGGCTACACCTTC,CASSLGRVYGYTF
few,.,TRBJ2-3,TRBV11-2,TGTGCCAGCAGCCGTCTCCGGGGTCCTAAGTCGGATACGCAGTATTTT,CASSRLRGPKSDTQYF
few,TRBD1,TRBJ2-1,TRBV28,TGTGCCAGCAGTCCTATTGGACAGGGATACAATGAGCAGTTCTTC,CASSPIGQGYNEQFF
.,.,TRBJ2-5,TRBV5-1,TGCGCCAGCAGCTTGGACCAAGAGACCCAGTACTTC,CASSLDQETQYF
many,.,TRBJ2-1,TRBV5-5,TGTGCCAGCACATATCGGGCAGGGCCGGGGTACAATGAGCAGTTCTTC,CASTYRAGPGYNEQFF
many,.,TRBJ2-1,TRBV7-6,TGTGCCAGCAGCTTAACCCTCAAATACAATGAGCAGTTCTTC,CASSLTLKYNEQFF
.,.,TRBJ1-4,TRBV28,TGTGCCAGCAGTTTGAGGGAAGATGAAAAACTGTTTTTT,CASSLREDEKLFF
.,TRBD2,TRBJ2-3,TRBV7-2,TGTGCCAGCAGCTTTAGTACTAGCGGGGTCGAAGATACGCAGTATTTT,CASSFSTSGVEDTQYF
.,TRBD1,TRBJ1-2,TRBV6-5,TGTGCCAGCAGTGGATGGACAGGGGGTTTCTATGGCTACACCTTC,CASSGWTGGFYGYTF
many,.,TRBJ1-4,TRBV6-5,TGTGCCAGCAGCCCCTCGAGGGGGAATGAAAAACTGTTTTTT,CASSPSRGNEKLFF
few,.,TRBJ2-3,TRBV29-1,TGCAGCGTTGCCCAGGAGGGGCTGGATACGCAGTATTTT,CSVAQEGLDTQYF
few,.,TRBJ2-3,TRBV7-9,.,CASQVGQGTYLHF
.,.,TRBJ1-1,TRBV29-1,TGCAGCGTGACGGTACGGGGGACTGAAGCTTTCTTT,CSVTVRGTEAFF
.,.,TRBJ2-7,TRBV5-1,TGCGCCAGCAGCTTGGGGGGGCCCGGGGGCTCCTACGAGCAGTACTTC,CASSLGGPGGSYEQYF
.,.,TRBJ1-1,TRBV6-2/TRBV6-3,TGTGCCAGCAGTTACTCCGCTAGACGAAACACTGAAGCTTTCTTT,CASSYSARRNTEAFF
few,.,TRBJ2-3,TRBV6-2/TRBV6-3,TGTGCCAGTTGGGGTGGGCGGGAAGGCACAGATACGCAGTATTTT,CASWGGREGTDTQYF
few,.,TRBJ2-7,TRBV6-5,TGTGCCAGCAGTTACCGGGACGGTCCCTACGAGCAGTACTTC,CASSYRDGPYEQYF
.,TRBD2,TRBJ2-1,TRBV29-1,TGCAGCTCCCGCGGGGGGTACAATGAGCAGTTCTTC,CSSRGGYNEQFF
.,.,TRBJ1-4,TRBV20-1,TGCAGTGCTAGAGTTTCTGGTGCAACTAATGAAAAACTGTTTTTT,CSARVSGATNEKLFF